Shown below are 18 T cell receptor beta chains from a single sample sequenced in a study of blood T cell repertoires in COVID-19. The protocol was immunoSEQ multiplex PCR, while the TCRdb copy is restricted to in-frame clones and leaves out a portion. Here the sample spans approximately 71,000 clones, around 80% being singletons. Material: peripheral blood. These receptors were obtained from a human donor in a cohort sampled during active COVID-19.

This chain connects TRBV18 to TRBJ1-1, with D tentatively TRBD1 (5 bases). V was trimmed by 2 bases and J by 4 bases, leaving 17 bases between them. Per the germline V gene, CDR1 is KGHSH and CDR2 is LQKENI. The CDR3 runs 16 residues. The CDR3 DNA follows: TGTGCCAGCTCACCAGGGGCAGGGCGTTTCGGCACTGAAGCTTTCTTT. Amino acids: CASSPGAGRFGTEAFF.

This clone was observed a single time. The chain couples TRBV2 to TRBJ1-2, with a possible D match to TRBD1 (5 bases). CDR1 and CDR2 (germline): SNHLY, FYNNEI. The CDR3 runs 13 residues. V lost 7 bases to trimming and J lost 1 base, with 10 bases between them. The CDR3 coding sequence is TGTGCCAGCATTAGACAGCTTAACTATGGCTACACCTTC. Encoded protein: CASIRQLNYGYTF.

The J gene is TRBJ2-1, the V gene TRBV2, with 10 bases matching TRBD2. V shed 5 bases, J shed 3 bases, and the junction held 4 bases outside the gene matches. CDR1 and CDR2 (germline): SNHLY, FYNNEI. The CDR3 loop spans 15 amino acids. CDR3 sequence (DNA): TGTGCCAGCAGTCCACTAGCGGGGAACTACAATGAGCAGTTCTTC. It is translated as CASSPLAGNYNEQFF.

The chain joins TRBV10-2 to TRBJ2-5; D is unresolved. The CDR3 has 12 residues. CDR1 is WSHSY, CDR2 SAAADI, per germline. Trimming cost V 3 bases and J 7 bases, with 9 bases left between them. CDR3 bases: TGCGCCAGCAGTGAACTTTCGGGGACCCAGTACTTC. Its translation is CASSELSGTQYF.

The chain uses TRBV15 and TRBJ1-6; no clear D gene. This CDR3 comprises 15 residues. V dropped 0 bases and J dropped 5 bases, with 8 bases sitting between them. Germline lookup yields CDR1 LNHNV and CDR2 YYDKDF (reference sequence). DNA for the CDR3: TGTGCCACCAGCAGAGACACTGGTAATAATTCACCCCTCCACTTT. Residues: CATSRDTGNNSPLHF.

V is TRBV12-3 or TRBV12-4 and J is TRBJ1-1; D is possibly TRBD1 (5 bases). The CDR3 length is 12 residues. Trimming took off 3 bases at V and 8 bases at J, with 10 bases between the two ends. The CDR3 loop reads CASSFSGGEAFF. In nucleotides, the CDR3 is TGTGCCAGCAGTTTCAGTGGGGGGGAAGCTTTCTTT.

V and J are TRBV7-9 and TRBJ2-7, with a possible D match to TRBD1 (5 bases). This CDR3 has 15 amino acids. Per germline, CDR1 SEHNR and CDR2 FQNEAQ (reference sequence). V dropped 5 bases and J dropped 2 bases, with 16 bases sitting between them. The CDR3 region is CASSRSEGVAYEQYF. CDR3 nucleotides: TGTGCCAGCAGCCGATCGGAAGGGGTGGCCTACGAGCAGTACTTC.

The rearrangement uses TRBV9 and TRBJ2-5, with 11 nucleotides matching TRBD1. V lost 1 base and J lost 4; bases outside the gene matches: 3. From germline, CDR1 is SGDLS and CDR2 YYNGEE. The CDR3 runs 15 residues. The CDR3 bases are TGTGCCAGCAGCGTATTGGGACAGGGGGGAGAGACCCAGTACTTC. Protein sequence: CASSVLGQGGETQYF. The full variable domain, rest sourced from reference TRBV9 and TRBJ2-5, is DSGVTQTPKHLITATGQRVTLRCSPRSGDLSVYWYQQSLDQGLQFLIQYYNGEERAKGNILERFSAQQFPDLHSELNLSSLELGDSALYFCASSVLGQGGETQYFGPGTRLLVL.

This clone came up once. The chain couples TRBV21-1 to TRBJ2-1; no check of the table's D call, TRBD2, against the DNA was made. TRBV21-1 is a known pseudogene. This CDR3 spans 14 amino acids. Here the CDR3 reads CASSKGGGNNEQFF. The CDR3 DNA reads as TGTGCCAGCAGCAAAGGCGGGGGAAACAATGAGCAGTTCTTC.

The chain joins TRBV5-1 to TRBJ2-2; 14 bases are shared with TRBD2. The CDR3 has 16 amino acids. Germline CDR1 reads SGHRS; CDR2 reads YFSETQ. J was trimmed by 6 bases and V by 4 bases; bases with no gene match: 5. The DNA of the CDR3 is TGCGCCAGCAGCACGGGACTAGCGGGAGAGTCCGGGGAGCTGTTTTTT. This encodes CASSTGLAGESGELFF. The variable domain in full, completed from reference TRBV5-1 and TRBJ2-2, reads KAGVTQTPRYLIKTRGQQVTLSCSPISGHRSVSWYQQTPGQGLQFLFEYFSETQRNKGNFPGRFSGRQFSNSRSEMNVSTLELGDSALYLCASSTGLAGESGELFFGEGSRLTVL.

Of note for this clone: One junction end disagrees with the germline gene, perhaps due to a read error. The rearrangement uses TRBV20-1 and TRBJ2-1; 8 nucleotides agree with TRBD2. Germline lookup yields CDR1 DFQATT and CDR2 SNEGSKA (reference sequence). The CDR3 is 21 amino acids. In DNA form, the CDR3 reads TGCCGTGCTTGTGGTTTTGGCCGGGCGGGGCGAGCGGCGGGGGGATACAATGAGCAGTTCTTC. It translates to CRACGFGRAGRAAGGYNEQFF.

V is TRBV5-4 and J is TRBJ2-1; 10 nucleotides line up with TRBD1. The CDR3 loop spans 16 amino acids. Germline V gives CDR1 SGHNT, CDR2 YYREEE (reference sequence). Trimming removed 0 bases from V and 2 bases from J; junction bases left unmatched: 2. This chain's CDR3 is CASSLAGTGAYNEQFF. In DNA, the CDR3 is TGTGCCAGCAGCTTGGCCGGGACAGGGGCCTACAATGAGCAGTTCTTC.

V and J are TRBV29-1 and TRBJ1-4; 7 nucleotides align to TRBD1. V was pared by 3 bases and J by 10 bases, with 5 bases of the junction left unmatched. Looked up from germline, CDR1 is SQVTM and CDR2 is ANQGSEA. This CDR3 comprises 12 residues. CDR3 nucleotide sequence: TGCAGCGTTGATGGAGGGGGCGGAAAACTGTTTTTT. Protein sequence: CSVDGGGGKLFF.

The V gene is TRBV28, the J gene TRBJ2-2; maybe TRBD2 (5 bases). V was cut by 7 bases and J by 7 bases, with 16 bases left in between. CDR3 length equals 14 residues. Germline V gives CDR1 MDHEN, CDR2 SYDVKM. The CDR3 reads CASKAAGDFGELFF. The CDR3 nucleotides read TGTGCCAGCAAAGCGGCAGGAGATTTCGGGGAGCTGTTTTTT.

The chain carries TRBV5-1 and TRBJ1-4, with D perhaps matching TRBD1 (6 bases). Trimming took 0 bases from V and 7 from J, leaving 13 bases between them. Germline V CDR1 and CDR2: SGHRS, YFSETQ. CDR3 size: 15 residues. CDR3 sequence: CASSLVLDRTEKLFF. In DNA, the CDR3 is TGCGCCAGCAGCTTGGTTCTGGACAGAACTGAAAAACTGTTTTTT.

The chain is built from TRBV6-4 and TRBJ1-3, with a possible D match to TRBD1 (6 bases). V was pared by 6 bases and J by 6 bases, with 24 bases between. The CDR3 runs to 17 residues. Germline lookup yields CDR1 MRHNA and CDR2 SNTAGT. This chain's CDR3 is CASSYRDAVSLENTIYF. DNA for the CDR3: TGTGCCAGCAGCTACAGGGATGCCGTCTCTCTGGAAAACACCATATATTTT.

This clone was seen a single time. V gene TRBV9 combines with J gene TRBJ1-4, with D unclear. This CDR3 is 15 amino acids long. V shed 2 bases and J shed 2 bases, with 10 bases lying between them. Germline CDR1 is SGDLS and CDR2 is YYNGEE. The CDR3 DNA sequence: TGTGCCAGCAGCGTCTTAGGAGGGACTAATGAAAAACTGTTTTTT. Translation: CASSVLGGTNEKLFF.

The chain couples TRBV24-1 to TRBJ2-1, with TRBD2 matching over 9 bases. Germline V gene lookup returns CDR1 KGHDR and CDR2 SFDVKD. CDR3 length: 16 amino acids. The J segment lost 2 bases and the V segment lost 9 bases, leaving 10 bases of the junction unmatched. The CDR3 nucleotides are TGTGCCACCGCCCATGGTGGCGGGGGGGCCTACAATGAGCAGTTCTTC. Its translation is CATAHGGGGAYNEQFF.